Listed below are T cell receptor beta chains from one sample, sequenced in a study of T cell repertoires in cytomegalovirus infection. TCRdb reprocessed the reads with MiXCR, giving one entry per CDR3 protein. The sample has fewer than 85,000 distinct CDR3 sequences; about 4% are singletons. The sample consisted of PBMCs. The receptors were gathered from a human donor in good health (CMV status not recorded). Some clones in this sample may be carry-over from other donors' samples. Each CDR3 is given without its conserved first and last residue. Each record gives: clone size, V gene, J gene, CDR3 protein. The size entry is marked missing in some rows and otherwise reads once, few, many or a size class.

abundance: .; v_gene: TRBV12-3/TRBV12-4; j_gene: TRBJ1-6; CDR3aa: ASSLRGALH
abundance: many; v_gene: TRBV7-2; j_gene: TRBJ1-3; CDR3aa: ASSFRTLSSGNTIY
abundance: many; v_gene: TRBV19; j_gene: TRBJ1-1; CDR3aa: ASSITDRGRPEAF
abundance: many; v_gene: TRBV13; j_gene: TRBJ1-2; CDR3aa: ASSLGRGGPYGYT
abundance: .; v_gene: TRBV7-2; j_gene: TRBJ1-6; CDR3aa: ASSFPDGNSPLH
abundance: .; v_gene: TRBV28; j_gene: TRBJ2-5; CDR3aa: ASRSTGETQY
abundance: many; v_gene: TRBV29-1; j_gene: TRBJ2-7; CDR3aa: SAAGGDYEQY
abundance: many; v_gene: TRBV7-2; j_gene: TRBJ1-1; CDR3aa: ASSLVRGNTEAF
abundance: many; v_gene: TRBV28; j_gene: TRBJ1-1; CDR3aa: ASSLAGTVTEAF
abundance: many; v_gene: TRBV7-2; j_gene: TRBJ1-1; CDR3aa: ASSPRAMNTEAF
abundance: many; v_gene: TRBV7-2; j_gene: TRBJ2-2; CDR3aa: ASSSWRSGELF
abundance: many; v_gene: TRBV6-6; j_gene: TRBJ1-5; CDR3aa: ASRHGNQPQH
abundance: many; v_gene: TRBV7-3; j_gene: TRBJ2-3; CDR3aa: ASSLAGAGTDTQY
abundance: many; v_gene: TRBV7-2; j_gene: TRBJ1-5; CDR3aa: ASSNRGNQPQH
abundance: many; v_gene: TRBV18; j_gene: TRBJ1-2; CDR3aa: ASSPDNNYGYT
abundance: many; v_gene: TRBV7-2; j_gene: TRBJ1-5; CDR3aa: ASSLGKGQPQH
abundance: .; v_gene: TRBV9; j_gene: TRBJ2-6; CDR3aa: ASGPGGAGANVLT
abundance: many; v_gene: TRBV7-2; j_gene: TRBJ2-1; CDR3aa: ASSLRPAGVNEQF
abundance: .; v_gene: TRBV12-3/TRBV12-4; j_gene: TRBJ1-5; CDR3aa: ASSPTGRWPQH
abundance: few; v_gene: TRBV6-6; j_gene: TRBJ1-2; CDR3aa: ASSYSDSSNYGYT
abundance: many; v_gene: TRBV7-8; j_gene: TRBJ2-7; CDR3aa: ASSLRGKDDEQY
abundance: many; v_gene: TRBV28; j_gene: TRBJ2-7; CDR3aa: ASRSGTGNYEQY
abundance: many; v_gene: TRBV12-3/TRBV12-4; j_gene: TRBJ1-1; CDR3aa: ASSLVENTEAF
abundance: many; v_gene: TRBV20-1; j_gene: TRBJ2-1; CDR3aa: SASPSGGYNEQF
abundance: many; v_gene: TRBV25-1; j_gene: TRBJ1-3; CDR3aa: ATLTNSGNTIY
abundance: many; v_gene: TRBV7-6; j_gene: TRBJ1-1; CDR3aa: ASSLGPGASEAF
abundance: many; v_gene: TRBV10-3; j_gene: TRBJ2-7; CDR3aa: AISPRAPYEQY
abundance: many; v_gene: TRBV5-3; j_gene: TRBJ2-5; CDR3aa: ASSLVPSGQETQY
abundance: many; v_gene: TRBV6-2/TRBV6-3; j_gene: TRBJ1-5; CDR3aa: ASRLKADQPQH
abundance: .; v_gene: TRBV7-2; j_gene: TRBJ2-7; CDR3aa: ASRGGGADYEQY
abundance: many; v_gene: TRBV7-6; j_gene: TRBJ2-1; CDR3aa: ASSPRIAGNNEQF
abundance: many; v_gene: TRBV19; j_gene: TRBJ1-5; CDR3aa: ASVEGDTAQH
abundance: .; v_gene: TRBV7-8; j_gene: TRBJ2-3; CDR3aa: ASSPGSDTQY
abundance: many; v_gene: TRBV7-2; j_gene: TRBJ2-5; CDR3aa: ASSLGHQLVASQY
abundance: many; v_gene: TRBV7-2; j_gene: TRBJ2-1; CDR3aa: ASSLFAGGINNEQF
abundance: many; v_gene: TRBV9; j_gene: TRBJ2-1; CDR3aa: ASSPFIGNEQF
abundance: many; v_gene: TRBV5-1; j_gene: TRBJ2-5; CDR3aa: ASSLDGRGETQY
abundance: many; v_gene: TRBV28; j_gene: TRBJ2-3; CDR3aa: ASSLTLGGSDTQY
abundance: many; v_gene: TRBV6-2/TRBV6-3; j_gene: TRBJ2-1; CDR3aa: ATSREPQRGVYNEQF
abundance: many; v_gene: TRBV5-5; j_gene: TRBJ2-1; CDR3aa: ASSFDPGTAYNEQF
abundance: many; v_gene: TRBV12-3/TRBV12-4; j_gene: TRBJ1-1; CDR3aa: ASRRTGEAF
abundance: few; v_gene: TRBV12-3/TRBV12-4; j_gene: TRBJ2-1; CDR3aa: ASSPASTPYNEQF
abundance: many; v_gene: TRBV11-2; j_gene: TRBJ1-5; CDR3aa: ASSRGQGYSNQPQH
abundance: many; v_gene: TRBV6-5; j_gene: TRBJ2-1; CDR3aa: ASSSLTSGSSYNEQF
abundance: many; v_gene: TRBV7-2; j_gene: TRBJ2-1; CDR3aa: ASSPAGGKVFEQF
abundance: medium-sized; v_gene: TRBV7-9; j_gene: TRBJ1-1; CDR3aa: ASSSGESLHTEAF
abundance: many; v_gene: TRBV6-2/TRBV6-3; j_gene: TRBJ1-1; CDR3aa: ASSTPGRGVTEAF
abundance: few; v_gene: TRBV12-3/TRBV12-4; j_gene: TRBJ2-7; CDR3aa: ASNRYEQY
abundance: many; v_gene: TRBV7-2; j_gene: TRBJ1-1; CDR3aa: ASSLGPAQGTEAF
abundance: many; v_gene: TRBV7-2; j_gene: TRBJ2-5; CDR3aa: ASSPGLAGDDTQY
abundance: many; v_gene: TRBV19; j_gene: TRBJ2-7; CDR3aa: ASRKKAGHISYEQY
abundance: many; v_gene: TRBV4-3; j_gene: TRBJ2-7; CDR3aa: ASSQDPSFEQY
abundance: many; v_gene: TRBV7-9; j_gene: TRBJ2-5; CDR3aa: ASSSHWADQETQY
abundance: many; v_gene: TRBV6-2/TRBV6-3; j_gene: TRBJ2-7; CDR3aa: ASSYPPRGVYEQY
abundance: few; v_gene: TRBV7-2; j_gene: TRBJ2-7; CDR3aa: ASSLVASGMGEQY
abundance: many; v_gene: TRBV7-9; j_gene: TRBJ2-3; CDR3aa: ATSSGPSTDTQY
abundance: many; v_gene: TRBV28; j_gene: TRBJ2-3; CDR3aa: ASSLGKLAGVFTDTQY
abundance: many; v_gene: TRBV7-2; j_gene: TRBJ1-2; CDR3aa: ASSFPMDGANYGYT
abundance: many; v_gene: TRBV7-3; j_gene: TRBJ2-2; CDR3aa: ASSRTAGTGELF
abundance: many; v_gene: TRBV7-2; j_gene: TRBJ2-2; CDR3aa: ASSLGLGSTGELF